This entry describes one TCR beta chain. Its antigen is unidentified. The data derive from a study of T cell repertoires in cytomegalovirus infection. The wider study: The authors used CMV epitopes that were HLA-C-restricted (recently identified) and HLA-B-restricted (well studied).

V lost 5 bases to trimming and J lost 2 bases, with 19 bases between them. CDR1 is SGHVT, CDR2 SQSDAQ, per germline. CDR3 length: 17 residues. TCRdb fed the reads into MiXCR, producing one record per CDR3 protein. The repertoire holds 300,000 to 400,000 distinct CDR3 sequences, with 25% to 35% as singletons. The chain links TRBV7-4 to TRBJ2-4; D might be TRBD1 (6 bases). The source of this sequence is a human donor in good health (CMV status not recorded). Some clones in this sample may be carry-over from other donors' samples. The sequencing used cultured PBMCs, collected from culture after CMV antigen stimulation. CDR3 region: CASSPGPQGRPKNIQYF. The CDR3, as DNA: TGTGCCAGCAGCCCGGGACCTCAGGGGCGGCCCAAAAACATTCAGTACTTC.